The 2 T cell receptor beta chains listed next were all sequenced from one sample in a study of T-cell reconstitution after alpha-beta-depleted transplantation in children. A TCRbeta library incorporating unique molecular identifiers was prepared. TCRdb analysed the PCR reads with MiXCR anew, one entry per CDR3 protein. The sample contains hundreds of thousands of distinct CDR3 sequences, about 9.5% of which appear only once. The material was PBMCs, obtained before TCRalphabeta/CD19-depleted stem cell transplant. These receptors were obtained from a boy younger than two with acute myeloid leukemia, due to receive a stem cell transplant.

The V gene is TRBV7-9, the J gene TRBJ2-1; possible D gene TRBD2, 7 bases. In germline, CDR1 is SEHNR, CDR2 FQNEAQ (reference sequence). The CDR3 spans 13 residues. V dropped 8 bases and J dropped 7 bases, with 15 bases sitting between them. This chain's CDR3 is CASGGGAVNEQFF. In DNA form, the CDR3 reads TGTGCCAGCGGGGGGGGGGCGGTGAATGAGCAGTTCTTC.

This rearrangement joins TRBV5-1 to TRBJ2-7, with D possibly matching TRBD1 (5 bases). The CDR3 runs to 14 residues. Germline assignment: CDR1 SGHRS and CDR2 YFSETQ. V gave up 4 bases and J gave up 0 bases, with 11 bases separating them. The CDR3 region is CASSGRVDSYEQYF. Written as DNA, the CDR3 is TGCGCCAGCAGCGGCAGGGTCGACTCCTACGAGCAGTACTTC.